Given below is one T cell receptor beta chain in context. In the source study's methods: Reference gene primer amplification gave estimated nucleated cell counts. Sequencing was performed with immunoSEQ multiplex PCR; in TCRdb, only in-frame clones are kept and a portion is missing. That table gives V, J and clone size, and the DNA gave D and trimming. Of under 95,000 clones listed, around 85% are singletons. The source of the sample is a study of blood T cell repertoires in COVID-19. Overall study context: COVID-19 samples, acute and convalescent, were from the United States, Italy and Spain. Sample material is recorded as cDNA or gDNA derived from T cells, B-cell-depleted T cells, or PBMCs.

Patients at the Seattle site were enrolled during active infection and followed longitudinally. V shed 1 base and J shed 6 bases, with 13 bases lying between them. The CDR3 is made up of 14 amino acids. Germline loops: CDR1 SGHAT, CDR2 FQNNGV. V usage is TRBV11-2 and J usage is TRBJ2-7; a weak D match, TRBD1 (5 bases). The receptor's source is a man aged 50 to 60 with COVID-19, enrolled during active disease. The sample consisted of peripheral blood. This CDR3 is CASSLAALGVEQYF. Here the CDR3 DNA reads TGTGCCAGCAGCTTAGCCGCCCTAGGGGTCGAGCAGTACTTC.